These 26 T cell receptor beta chains were all obtained from the same sample, sequenced in a study of T cell responses to AZD1222 COVID-19 vaccine. Method: immunoSEQ multiplex PCR; TCRdb's copy keeps in-frame clones and lacks some. Here the sample spans approximately 42,000 clones, approximately 90% being singletons. The sample was peripheral blood, taken 28 days after the second AZD1222 dose. Receptors originate from an adult who received the AZD1222 COVID-19 vaccine.

The chain links TRBV4-1 to TRBJ2-5; TRBD1 or TRBD2 may be the D gene (5 bases each). Germline values: CDR1 MGHRA, CDR2 YSYEKL. The length of the CDR3 is 17 residues. V was pared by 0 bases and J by 1 base, with 15 bases between. In DNA, the CDR3 is TGCGCCAGCAGCCAAGAGGGGGTAAAACCCTTCCAAGAGACCCAGTACTTC. Its translation: CASSQEGVKPFQETQYF.

This chain links TRBV13 with TRBJ2-4, with D unresolved. In germline, CDR1 is PRHDT, CDR2 FYEKMQ (reference sequence). The length of the CDR3 is 14 residues. The V and J ends lost 5 bases and 0 bases respectively, with 8 bases between them. In DNA form, the CDR3 reads TGTGCCAGCAGCCTTAGGGTAGCCAAAAACATTCAGTACTTC. The encoded protein is CASSLRVAKNIQYF.

The chain employs TRBV11-2 and TRBJ1-2; tentative D call: TRBD1 (5 bases). The CDR3 is 12 amino acids. Germline V gene data show CDR1 as SGHAT and CDR2 as FQNNGV. With 1 base removed from V and 8 bases from J, the gap between germline ends came to 8 bases. This chain's CDR3 is CASSLVGVGYTF. CDR3 nucleotides: TGTGCCAGCAGCTTAGTAGGGGTCGGCTACACCTTC.

The rearrangement uses TRBV27 and TRBJ1-6; D is unclear. The CDR3 is made up of 12 amino acids. Germline assignment: CDR1 MNHEY and CDR2 SMNVEV (reference sequence). The V and J ends lost 6 bases and 4 bases respectively, with 4 bases between them. The CDR3 reads CASSPYNSPLHF. The CDR3 DNA follows: TGTGCCAGCAGCCCGTATAATTCACCCCTCCACTTT.

The chain employs TRBV27 and TRBJ1-1, with 7 bases that match TRBD1. The CDR3 is 16 residues long. Losses at the gene ends were 6 bases for V and 5 bases for J; bases not matched to a gene: 15. Germline CDR1 MNHEY, CDR2 SMNVEV (reference sequence). The CDR3: CASRQGGGLGGTEAFF. DNA of the CDR3: TGTGCCAGCAGGCAGGGGGGGGGTTTGGGAGGAACTGAAGCTTTCTTT.

The chain joins TRBV10-3 to TRBJ1-1, with TRBD1 matching over 11 bases. V lost 10 bases and J lost 3; bases outside the gene matches: 4. The germline V gene has CDR1 ENHRY and CDR2 SYGVKD. CDR3 length equals 13 residues. The CDR3 sequence is CATGQGADTEAFF. The CDR3 region has the DNA TGTGCCACCGGACAGGGGGCTGACACTGAAGCTTTCTTT.

V usage is TRBV21-1 and J usage is TRBJ2-7; the D call TRBD1 from the table was never checked on the DNA. TRBV21-1 is termed a pseudogene. This CDR3 has 15 residues. CDR3 sequence (DNA): TGTGCCAGCAGCAAAGGGGACAGGGGGCTTGGCGAGCAGTACTTC. It yields the protein CASSKGDRGLGEQYF.

V and J are TRBV6-2 or TRBV6-3 and TRBJ1-1; D perhaps matches TRBD1 (5 bases). The CDR3 is 14 residues long. With 5 bases removed from V and 0 bases from J, the gap between germline ends came to 10 bases. Looked up from germline, CDR1 is MNHEY and CDR2 is SVGEGT. CDR3 amino acids: CASSKRQMNTEAFF. CDR3 in DNA: TGTGCCAGCAGTAAGCGACAGATGAACACTGAAGCTTTCTTT.

This clone was counted once. The DNA for the CDR3 is TGTGCCAGCTCACCAGTGAGGCAGACCGGCAGCTACGAGCAGTACTTC. This gives the protein CASSPVRQTGSYEQYF. V gene TRBV18 combines with J gene TRBJ2-7, with D unclear. The germline V gene encodes CDR1 KGHSH and CDR2 LQKENI. V was cut by 2 bases and J by 3 bases, with 17 bases left in between. The CDR3 is 16 amino acids.

This chain connects TRBV27 to TRBJ1-1; D perhaps matches TRBD1 (6 bases). CDR1 and CDR2 (germline): MNHEY, SMNVEV (reference sequence). V dropped 6 bases and J dropped 5 bases, with 16 bases sitting between them. This CDR3 spans 14 amino acids. In DNA, the CDR3 is TGTGCCAGCAGCCAAACAGGGCTTTGGACTGAAGCTTTCTTT. Amino acid sequence: CASSQTGLWTEAFF.

The chain has TRBV14 and TRBJ2-1; 9 nucleotides match TRBD1. Germline lookup yields CDR1 SGHDN and CDR2 FVKESK. Trimming removed 0 bases from V and 9 bases from J; junction bases left unmatched: 3. The CDR3 is 14 amino acids. This CDR3 reads CASSQEGQGTEQFF. Here the CDR3 DNA reads TGTGCCAGCAGCCAAGAGGGACAGGGCACTGAGCAGTTCTTC.

J is TRBJ1-4 and V is TRBV5-4; TRBD1 aligns across 9 bases. CDR3 size: 17 residues. V lost 5 bases, J lost 4 bases, and 12 bases stayed unmatched. In germline, CDR1 is SGHNT, CDR2 YYREEE (reference sequence). The CDR3 here is CASSPGRQGGINEKLFF. The CDR3, as DNA: TGTGCCAGCAGTCCAGGCCGACAGGGGGGCATTAATGAAAAACTGTTTTTT.

This clone occurred a few times. V is TRBV5-1 and J is TRBJ2-7; D unresolved. V dropped 7 bases and J dropped 2 bases, with 13 bases sitting between them. The germline gives CDR1 SGHRS, CDR2 YFSETQ. The CDR3 loop spans 13 amino acids. The CDR3 DNA reads as TGCGCCAGCGGGTTGTATGGGCCCTACGAGCAGTACTTC. Translating it yields CASGLYGPYEQYF.

As to this clone: At one end, the junction sequence differs from germline, possibly due to a read error. V is TRBV7-7 and J is TRBJ2-3; either TRBD1 or TRBD2 may fit D (5 bases each). The CDR3 loop spans 14 amino acids. Per the germline V gene, CDR1 is SSHAT and CDR2 is FNYEAQ (reference sequence). The CDR3 sequence: CASSLAGTGDTQYF. The CDR3 bases are TGTGCTAGCAGCTTAGCAGGGACGGGGGATACGCAGTATTTT. The full variable domain, completed using reference TRBV7-7 and TRBJ2-3, is GAGVSQSPRYKVTKRGQDVTLRCDPISSHATLYWYQQALGQGPEFLTYFNYEAQPDKSGLPSDRFSAERPEGSISTLTIQRTEQRDSAMYRCASSLAGTGDTQYFGPGTRLTVL.

This clone has a single count. This chain's CDR3 is CASTAPSSYEQYF. As DNA, the CDR3 is TGTGCCAGCACCGCCCCAAGCTCCTACGAGCAGTACTTC. This chain uses TRBV7-2 with TRBJ2-7; no definite D call. CDR3 size: 13 residues. CDR1 SGHTA and CDR2 FQGNSA come from the germline V gene. Trimming pared 7 bases from V and 0 bases from J, leaving 10 bases between.

This rearrangement joins TRBV7-8 to TRBJ2-3, with a tentative D call TRBD1 (7 bases). The CDR3 has 16 amino acids. Trimming took 5 bases from V and 2 from J, leaving 17 bases between them. Germline CDR1 and CDR2: SGHVS and FQNEAQ. CDR3 protein: CASSPQGDSPTDTQYF. The CDR3 region has the DNA TGTGCCAGCAGCCCCCAGGGGGACTCGCCCACAGATACGCAGTATTTT.

The CDR3 DNA is TGTGCCAGCAGCTTATTCGCTAGCGGGAGCCACAATGAGCAGTTCTTC. Its translation: CASSLFASGSHNEQFF. This chain connects TRBV11-2 to TRBJ2-1, with TRBD2 matching over 10 bases. Unmatched junction bases numbered 6, after V lost 2 bases and J lost 5 bases. The germline gives CDR1 SGHAT, CDR2 FQNNGV. The length of the CDR3 is 16 residues. The variable domain in full, with the rest retrieved from reference TRBV11-2 and TRBJ2-1, is EAGVAQSPRYKIIEKRQSVAFWCNPISGHATLYWYQQILGQGPKLLIQFQNNGVVDDSQLPKDRFSAERLKGVDSTLKIQPAKLEDSAVYLCASSLFASGSHNEQFFGPGTRLTVL.

V and J are TRBV7-2 and TRBJ1-2; perhaps TRBD1 as D (5 bases). There are 15 residues in the CDR3. Germline CDR1 SGHTA, CDR2 FQGNSA. V lost 2 bases and J lost 4, with 14 bases in between. This chain's CDR3 is CASSLLQGGGYGYTF. CDR3 DNA: TGTGCCAGCAGCTTATTGCAGGGAGGAGGCTATGGCTACACCTTC.

The chain combines TRBV12-3 or TRBV12-4 with TRBJ2-5; tentatively, D is TRBD1 or TRBD2 (6 bases each). The ends were cut back, 4 bases at V and 5 bases at J, with 11 bases in the middle. This CDR3 has 13 residues. The CDR3 coding sequence is TGTGCCAGCAGTTCACGGGGGCGGGAGACCCAGTACTTC. Translated, it gives CASSSRGRETQYF.

This rearrangement joins TRBV4-2 to TRBJ1-2; 8 positions agree with TRBD1. CDR1 and CDR2 from the germline V gene are LGHNA and YNFKEQ. The CDR3 totals 15 residues. V dropped 4 bases and J dropped 1; count of bases not matched to a gene: 5. CDR3: CASSLGQGGNYGYTF. DNA for the CDR3: TGTGCCAGCAGCCTCGGACAGGGTGGTAACTATGGCTACACCTTC.

In the case of this clone: Other DNA sequences from this sample encode an identical CDR3 as well. V usage is TRBV9 and J usage is TRBJ2-2; D could derive from TRBD1 or TRBD2 (5 bases each). Looked up from germline, CDR1 is SGDLS and CDR2 is YYNGEE. Trimming took off 4 bases at V and 0 bases at J, with 10 bases between the two ends. The CDR3 has 15 residues. The CDR3 DNA reads TGTGCCAGCAGCCCTGGGACGGCGAACACCGGGGAGCTGTTTTTT. Its protein product is CASSPGTANTGELFF.

This clone was found a few times. The junction departs from germline at one end; a sequencing error may be responsible. V is TRBV6-1 and J is TRBJ2-3; D uncertain. CDR1 is MNHNS, CDR2 SASEGT, per germline. This CDR3 has 13 amino acids. The CDR3 DNA sequence: TGTGCCAGCAGAGAAGACAATACAGATACGCAGTATTTT. It translates to CASREDNTDTQYF.

The V and J genes are TRBV9 and TRBJ2-7; D is uncertain. This CDR3 is 14 amino acids long. Trimming removed 0 bases at V and 4 bases at J, with 11 bases between. The germline gives CDR1 SGDLS, CDR2 YYNGEE. The DNA for the CDR3 is TGTGCCAGCAGCGTAGATGGCAGAGGATACGAGCAGTACTTC. This encodes CASSVDGRGYEQYF.

The rearrangement uses TRBV7-2 and TRBJ2-2; D not certain. V lost 3 bases, J lost 2 bases, and 10 bases lay in between. CDR3 length equals 15 residues. Looked up from germline, CDR1 is SGHTA and CDR2 is FQGNSA. The CDR3 DNA reads as TGTGCCAGCAGCTTCCCGCCCTTCAACACCGGGGAGCTGTTTTTT. Its translation: CASSFPPFNTGELFF.

The chain couples TRBV2 to TRBJ1-2; the match to TRBD1 covers 8 bases. The CDR3 loop spans 13 amino acids. The trim removed 6 bases at V and 1 base at J, leaving 1 base unmatched. Per the germline V gene, CDR1 is SNHLY and CDR2 is FYNNEI. CDR3 region: CASRQGVNYGYTF. CDR3 DNA: TGTGCCAGCAGACAGGGGGTTAACTATGGCTACACCTTC.

The rearrangement joins TRBV4-1 to TRBJ2-5, with 8 bases aligning to TRBD1. Unmatched junction bases numbered 10, after V lost 0 bases and J lost 4 bases. Germline V gene sequence: CDR1 MGHRA, CDR2 YSYEKL. CDR3 length: 17 amino acids. CDR3 in DNA: TGCGCCAGCAGCCAAGAAACACCACCAGGGGGCCGAGAGACCCAGTACTTC. This encodes CASSQETPPGGRETQYF.